The source of this T cell receptor (beta chain) is a study of resident and recirculating memory T cells in vitiligo. Study information: Shave-biopsy epidermis from lesional and nonlesional skin was sequenced alongside PBMCs.

The table came from immunoSEQ multiplex PCR; TCRdb's copy has only in-frame clones and leaves some out. The sample carries tens of thousands of clones, roughly nine tenths recorded once. The CDR3 has 16 residues. Trimming took 6 bases from V and 9 from J; bases not matched to a gene: 15. Germline CDR1 reads SGHRS; CDR2 reads YFSETQ. The specimen sequenced was blood. The rearrangement uses TRBV5-1 and TRBJ2-5; TRBD2 matches 12 bases. The receptor was derived from a male donor with vitiligo. The CDR3 DNA follows: TGCGCCAGCAACCTGAACAGACTAGCGGGAGAAGTGCCCCAGTACTTC. It encodes CASNLNRLAGEVPQYF.